The 7 T cell receptor beta chains listed next were all sequenced from one sample in a study of blood T cell repertoires in COVID-19. Profiled with immunoSEQ multiplex PCR; TCRdb holds only in-frame clones, not every one. The profile shows fewer than 70,000 clones, 75% to 90% of them singletons. Sequencing input: peripheral blood. The receptors here all came from a man between 40 and 49 years old with COVID-19, enrolled during active disease.

The gene calls are TRBV10-3 and TRBJ2-5; perhaps TRBD2 as D (7 bases). This CDR3 has 15 residues. Germline CDR1 and CDR2: ENHRY and SYGVKD. The V and J ends lost 4 bases and 1 base respectively, with 13 bases between them. The CDR3 loop reads CAISGGGRGQETQYF. CDR3 DNA sequence: TGTGCCATCAGTGGGGGGGGCAGGGGCCAAGAGACCCAGTACTTC.

The chain has TRBV29-1 and TRBJ2-7, with a possible D match to TRBD1 (6 bases). The CDR3 is made up of 12 amino acids. The germline gives CDR1 SQVTM, CDR2 ANQGSEA. V was pared by 6 bases and J by 4 bases, with 13 bases between. The CDR3 protein is CSVAQQGYEQYF. CDR3 DNA: TGCAGCGTCGCCCAACAGGGTTACGAGCAGTACTTC.

The rearrangement uses TRBV10-3 and TRBJ1-3; D remains ambiguous. Germline CDR1 and CDR2: ENHRY and SYGVKD. The CDR3 runs 15 residues. V lost 0 bases, J lost 3 bases, and 9 bases lay in between. The CDR3 here is CAISESQAIGNTIYF. The CDR3 nucleotides read TGTGCCATCAGTGAGTCGCAGGCGATTGGAAACACCATATATTTT.

The V call is TRBV11-2, the J call TRBJ2-3; a possible D gene is TRBD2 (5 bases). The ends were cut back, 4 bases at V and 6 bases at J, with 20 bases in the middle. The CDR3 is 16 residues long. Germline V gives CDR1 SGHAT, CDR2 FQNNGV. As DNA, the CDR3 is TGTGCCAGCAGCTCCTTTCGACTATCCGATCTGGATACGCAGTATTTT. Protein product: CASSSFRLSDLDTQYF.

The chain couples TRBV5-5 to TRBJ2-7, with 8 bases matching TRBD2. The CDR3 totals 15 residues. Looked up from germline, CDR1 is SGHKS and CDR2 is YYEKEE (reference sequence). V lost 2 bases and J lost 0; bases outside the gene matches: 4. CDR3 bases: TGTGCCAGCAGCTTAAGCGGGGGTCGCTCCTACGAGCAGTACTTC. Residues: CASSLSGGRSYEQYF.

The chain links TRBV19 to TRBJ2-5; the D is unclear. The CDR3 is 15 residues long. With 4 bases removed from V and 2 bases from J, the gap between germline ends came to 14 bases. The germline V gene encodes CDR1 LNHDA and CDR2 SQIVND (reference sequence). The CDR3 here is CASSNMAGTQETQYF. The CDR3 DNA sequence: TGTGCCAGTAGTAACATGGCAGGAACACAAGAGACCCAGTACTTC. The full variable domain, in which reference TRBV19 and TRBJ2-5 provide the parts outside the CDR3, is DGGITQSPKYLFRKEGQNVTLSCEQNLNHDAMYWYRQDPGQGLRLIYYSQIVNDFQKGDIAEGYSVSREKKESFPLTVTSAQKNPTAFYLCASSNMAGTQETQYFGPGTRLLVL.

This rearrangement joins TRBV18 to TRBJ1-2; maybe TRBD1 (5 bases). Trimming pared 3 bases from V and 8 bases from J, leaving 13 bases between. This CDR3 is 13 amino acids long. Germline loops: CDR1 KGHSH, CDR2 LQKENI. The CDR3 sequence: CASSPNRFEGYTF. The DNA for the CDR3 is TGTGCCAGCTCACCGAACAGGTTTGAAGGCTACACCTTC.